The source of this T cell receptor (beta chain) is a study of T cells in Graves' hyperthyroidism and ophthalmopathy. Background on the study: Peripheral blood sampling occurred at initial diagnosis, before any treatment.

Amplified regions were TCR beta CDR3 sequences from RNA transcripts. The HTBI primer set served for first-round RT-PCR of the TCR CDR3. MiXCR, applied by TCRdb to the multiplex PCR reads, yields one record per CDR3 protein. The sample yields around 450,000 distinct CDR3 sequences, 15% to 17% seen once. The authors deemed Graves' hyperthyroidism stable absent ophthalmopathy progression within 18 months. CDR3 length: 17 amino acids. V trimming: 1 base; J trimming: 7 bases; junction bases outside the gene matches: 7. Germline V gene sequence: CDR1 SGHTA, CDR2 FQGNSA. Study-wide results and limits: The authors' 13 V-J model separated ophthalmopathy from stable hyperthyroidism.

This clonotype was detected ten times or more. What it recognizes is unknown. This sequence was found in a woman aged 18-29 years with Graves' hyperthyroidism. This chain connects TRBV7-2 to TRBJ2-1; the match to TRBD2 covers 13 bases. The sequenced material came from blood. The CDR3 is CASSLVGTSGGANEQFF. The CDR3 DNA reads TGTGCCAGCAGCTTAGTTGGAACTAGCGGGGGGGCAAATGAGCAGTTCTTC.